The TCR beta chain described here comes from a study of cytomegalovirus exposure and HLA in healthy donors. Vbeta (60) and Jbeta (13) primers were used in the PCR. Sequencing was performed with immunoSEQ multiplex PCR; in TCRdb, only in-frame clones are kept and a portion is missing. The sample has 150,000 to 200,000 clones, approximately 80% seen once. The study, taken as a whole, reports: CMV serostatus stood as the only immune exposure information on hand. A later examination showed that TCR association rates differed by HLA locus, with DRB1 most and HLA-C fewest.

Regarding this clone: Its target is unknown.

Sequenced input: PBMCs. The clonotype comes from a man aged 30-40 years in good health and CMV-seropositive.

The CDR3 spells CASSPSGDTYQPQHF. The CDR3 bases are TGTGCCAGCTCACCGTCAGGGGACACCTATCAGCCCCAGCATTTT. V is TRBV18 and J is TRBJ1-5; D may be TRBD1 (6 bases). This CDR3 is 15 amino acids long. V lost 3 bases to trimming and J lost 5 bases, with 14 bases between them. CDR1 and CDR2 from the germline V gene are KGHSH and LQKENI.